This TCR beta chain was captured in a study of cytomegalovirus exposure and HLA in healthy donors. Study details: T cells numbering about 180 million yielded some 120 million unique TCR beta sequences in an earlier analysis.

Germline-derived CDR1 and CDR2 are SGHTA and FQGNSA. The CDR3 covers 14 residues. These donors counted as nominally healthy when sampled, but unrecorded immune exposures were likely. Points on this clone: Its antigen remains unidentified. At one of its ends the junction is not consistent with the germline gene, which may arise from a read error.

Both 60 Vbeta primers and 13 Jbeta primers went into the PCR. TCRdb's copy holds only in-frame clones and misses some; the assay was immunoSEQ multiplex PCR. The sample lists about 140,000 clones; about 80% were seen once. Study-level results: Later, an analysis showed that TCR beta chains associated with HLA were more clonally expanded than others that were equally common. Most TCRs appeared rarely, but some public TCRs recurred in many donors.

The sample comprised PBMCs. The clonotype comes from a male donor in good health and CMV-seropositive. The gene calls are TRBV7-2 and TRBJ2-3, with 8 bases matching TRBD2. CDR3 region: CASTLGGGPDTQYF. CDR3 nucleotides: TGTGCCAGCACCTTAGGCGGGGGGCCAGATACGCAGTATTTT.